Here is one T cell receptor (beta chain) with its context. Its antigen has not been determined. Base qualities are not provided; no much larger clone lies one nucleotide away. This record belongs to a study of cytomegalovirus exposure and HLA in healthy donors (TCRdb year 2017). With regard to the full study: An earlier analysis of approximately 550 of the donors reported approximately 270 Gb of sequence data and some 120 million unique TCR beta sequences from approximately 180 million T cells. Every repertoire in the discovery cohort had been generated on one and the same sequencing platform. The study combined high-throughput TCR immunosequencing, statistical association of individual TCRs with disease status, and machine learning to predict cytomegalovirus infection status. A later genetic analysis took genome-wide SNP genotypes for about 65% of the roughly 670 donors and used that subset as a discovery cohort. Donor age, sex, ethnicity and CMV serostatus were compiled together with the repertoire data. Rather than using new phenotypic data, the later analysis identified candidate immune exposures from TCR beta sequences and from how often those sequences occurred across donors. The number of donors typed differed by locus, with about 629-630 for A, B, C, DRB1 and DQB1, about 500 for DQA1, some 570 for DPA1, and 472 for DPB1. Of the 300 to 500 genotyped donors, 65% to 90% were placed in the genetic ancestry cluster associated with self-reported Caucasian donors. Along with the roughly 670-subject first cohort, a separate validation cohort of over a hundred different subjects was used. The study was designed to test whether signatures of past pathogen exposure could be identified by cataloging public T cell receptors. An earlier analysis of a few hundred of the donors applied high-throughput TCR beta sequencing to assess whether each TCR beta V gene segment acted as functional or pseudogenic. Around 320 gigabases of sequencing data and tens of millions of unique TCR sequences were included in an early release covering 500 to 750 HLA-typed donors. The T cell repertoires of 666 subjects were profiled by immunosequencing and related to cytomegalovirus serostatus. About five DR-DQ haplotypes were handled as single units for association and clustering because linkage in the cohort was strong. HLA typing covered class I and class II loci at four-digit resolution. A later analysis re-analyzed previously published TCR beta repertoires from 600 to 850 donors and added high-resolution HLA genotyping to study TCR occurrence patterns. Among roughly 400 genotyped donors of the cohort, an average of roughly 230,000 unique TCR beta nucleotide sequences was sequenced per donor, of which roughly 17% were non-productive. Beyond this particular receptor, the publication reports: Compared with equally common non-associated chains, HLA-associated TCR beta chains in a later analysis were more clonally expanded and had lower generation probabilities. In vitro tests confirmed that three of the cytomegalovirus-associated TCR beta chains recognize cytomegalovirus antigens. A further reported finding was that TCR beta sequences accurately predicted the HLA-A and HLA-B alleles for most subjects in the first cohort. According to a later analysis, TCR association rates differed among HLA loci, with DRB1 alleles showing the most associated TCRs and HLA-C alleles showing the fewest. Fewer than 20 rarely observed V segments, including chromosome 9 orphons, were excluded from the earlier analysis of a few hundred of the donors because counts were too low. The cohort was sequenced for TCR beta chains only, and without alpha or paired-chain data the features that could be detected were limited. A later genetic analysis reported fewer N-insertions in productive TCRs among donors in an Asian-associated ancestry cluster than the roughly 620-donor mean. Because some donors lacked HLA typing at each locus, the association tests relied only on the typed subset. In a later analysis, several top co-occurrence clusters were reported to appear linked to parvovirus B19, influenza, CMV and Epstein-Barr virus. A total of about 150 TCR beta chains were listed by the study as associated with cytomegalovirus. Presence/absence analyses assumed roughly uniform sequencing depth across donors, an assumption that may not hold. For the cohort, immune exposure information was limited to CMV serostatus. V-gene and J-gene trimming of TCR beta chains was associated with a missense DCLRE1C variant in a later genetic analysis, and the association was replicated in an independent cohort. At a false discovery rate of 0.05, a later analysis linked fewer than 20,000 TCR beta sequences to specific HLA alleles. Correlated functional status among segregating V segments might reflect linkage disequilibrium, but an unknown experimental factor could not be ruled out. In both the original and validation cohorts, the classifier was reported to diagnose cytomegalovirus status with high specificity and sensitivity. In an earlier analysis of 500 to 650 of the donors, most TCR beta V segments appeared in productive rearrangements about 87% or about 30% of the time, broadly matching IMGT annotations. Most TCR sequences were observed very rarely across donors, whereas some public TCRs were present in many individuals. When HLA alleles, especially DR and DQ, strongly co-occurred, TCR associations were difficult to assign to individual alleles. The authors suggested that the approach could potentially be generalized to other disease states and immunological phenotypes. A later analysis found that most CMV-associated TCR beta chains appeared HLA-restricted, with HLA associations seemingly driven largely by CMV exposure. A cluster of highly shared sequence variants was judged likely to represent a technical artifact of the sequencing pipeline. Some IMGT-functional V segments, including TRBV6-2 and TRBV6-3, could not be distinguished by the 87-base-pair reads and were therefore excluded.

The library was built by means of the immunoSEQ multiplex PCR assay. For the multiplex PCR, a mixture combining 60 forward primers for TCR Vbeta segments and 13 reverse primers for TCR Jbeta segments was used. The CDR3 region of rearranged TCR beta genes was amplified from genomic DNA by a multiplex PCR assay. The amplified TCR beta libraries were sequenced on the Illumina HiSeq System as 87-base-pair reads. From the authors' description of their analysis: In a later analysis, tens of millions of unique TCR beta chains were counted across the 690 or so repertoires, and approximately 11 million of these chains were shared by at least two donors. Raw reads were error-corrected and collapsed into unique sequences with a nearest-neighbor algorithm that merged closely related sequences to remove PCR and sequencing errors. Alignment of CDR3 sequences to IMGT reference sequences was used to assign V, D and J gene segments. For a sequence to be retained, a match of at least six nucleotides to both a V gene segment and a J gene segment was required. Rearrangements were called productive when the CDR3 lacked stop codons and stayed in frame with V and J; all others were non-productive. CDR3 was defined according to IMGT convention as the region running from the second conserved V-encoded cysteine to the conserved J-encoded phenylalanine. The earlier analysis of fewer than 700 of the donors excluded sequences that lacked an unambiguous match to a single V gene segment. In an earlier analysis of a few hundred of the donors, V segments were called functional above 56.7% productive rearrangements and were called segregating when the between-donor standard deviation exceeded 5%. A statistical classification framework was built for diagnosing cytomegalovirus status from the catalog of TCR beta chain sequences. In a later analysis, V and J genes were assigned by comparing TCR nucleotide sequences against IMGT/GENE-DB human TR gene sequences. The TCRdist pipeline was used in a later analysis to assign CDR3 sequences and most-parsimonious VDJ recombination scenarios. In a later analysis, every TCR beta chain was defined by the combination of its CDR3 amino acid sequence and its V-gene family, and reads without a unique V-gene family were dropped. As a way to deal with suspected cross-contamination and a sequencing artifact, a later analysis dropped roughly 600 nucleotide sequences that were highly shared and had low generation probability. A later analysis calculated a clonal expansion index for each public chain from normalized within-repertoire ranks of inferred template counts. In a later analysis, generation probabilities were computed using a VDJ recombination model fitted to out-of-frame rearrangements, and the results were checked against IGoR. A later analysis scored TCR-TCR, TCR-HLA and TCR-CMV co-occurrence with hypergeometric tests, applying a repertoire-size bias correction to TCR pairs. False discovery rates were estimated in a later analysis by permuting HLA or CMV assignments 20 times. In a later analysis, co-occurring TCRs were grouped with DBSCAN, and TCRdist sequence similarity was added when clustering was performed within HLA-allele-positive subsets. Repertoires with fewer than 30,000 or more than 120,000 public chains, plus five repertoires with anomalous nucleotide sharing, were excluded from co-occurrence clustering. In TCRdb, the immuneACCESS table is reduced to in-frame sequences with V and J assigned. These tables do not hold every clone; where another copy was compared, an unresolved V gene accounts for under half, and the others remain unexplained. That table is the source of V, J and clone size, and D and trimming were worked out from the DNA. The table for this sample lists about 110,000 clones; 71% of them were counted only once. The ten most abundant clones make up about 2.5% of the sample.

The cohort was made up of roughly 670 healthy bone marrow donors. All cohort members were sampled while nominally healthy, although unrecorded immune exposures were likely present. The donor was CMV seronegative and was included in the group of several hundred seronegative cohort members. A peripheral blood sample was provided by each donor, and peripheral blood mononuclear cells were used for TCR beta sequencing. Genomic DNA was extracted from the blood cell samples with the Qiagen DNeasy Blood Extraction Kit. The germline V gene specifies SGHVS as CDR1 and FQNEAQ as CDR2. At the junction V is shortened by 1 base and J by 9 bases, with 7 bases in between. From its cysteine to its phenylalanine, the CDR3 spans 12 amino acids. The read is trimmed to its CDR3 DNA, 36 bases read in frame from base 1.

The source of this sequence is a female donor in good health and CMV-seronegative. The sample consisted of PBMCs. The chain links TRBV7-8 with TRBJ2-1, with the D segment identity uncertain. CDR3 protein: CASSLVRSEQFF. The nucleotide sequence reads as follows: TGTGCCAGCAGCTTAGTTAGGAGTGAGCAGTTCTTC.